This TCR beta chain derives from a study of blood T cell repertoires in COVID-19. Study information: The United States, Italy and Spain supplied acute and convalescent COVID-19 samples. Sample material is recorded as cDNA or gDNA derived from T cells, B-cell-depleted T cells, or PBMCs.

This clone was counted only a few times. This sample includes further DNA sequences coding for the same CDR3. V was clipped by 3 bases and J by 3 bases, with 9 bases between them. The germline CDR1 and CDR2 sequences are LGHDT and YNNKEL (reference sequence). The CDR3 loop spans 14 amino acids. Original handling: For nucleated cells, counts were estimated from reference gene primer amplification. Here immunoSEQ multiplex PCR was the method, and the copy in TCRdb shows in-frame clones only, minus some. D and trimming were read from the DNA, whereas the V and J calls and clone size are those reported in that table. Of over 150,000 clones in the sample, over 80% are singletons; the top ten hold about 10%.

The sequenced sample was peripheral blood. The rearrangement uses TRBV3-1 (or the pseudogene TRBV3-2) and TRBJ1-5, with a weak D call TRBD1 (5 bases). The receptor comes from an elderly woman with active or convalescent COVID-19. DNA of the CDR3: TGTGCCAGCAGCCAGGACACTATCAATCAGCCCCAGCATTTT. Residues: CASSQDTINQPQHF.